Below are 2 T cell receptor beta chains sequenced from a single sample in a study of radiation and T cells in renal cell carcinoma. The time point: blood 2 weeks post-SBRT. Stated treatment: 15 Gy SBRT to primary tumor, nephrectomy 4 weeks later. Clones were sequenced by immunoSEQ multiplex PCR, and TCRdb holds only the in-frame ones, with some missing. This table holds tens of thousands of clones, 80% found once. This specimen was blood, taken from a patient whose treatment included radiotherapy and nephrectomy. These receptors came from a woman aged 65 to 85 with renal cell carcinoma.

The genes are TRBV5-6 and TRBJ1-1; D not resolved. Trimming removed 5 bases from V and 0 bases from J, with 11 bases in between. Germline V gene data show CDR1 as SGHDT and CDR2 as YYEEEE. The CDR3 runs 14 residues. CDR3 sequence reads: CASSSGVMNTEAFF. CDR3 DNA: TGTGCCAGCAGTTCGGGAGTCATGAACACTGAAGCTTTCTTT.

The J gene is TRBJ2-1, the V gene TRBV5-1; tentative D call: TRBD1 (6 bases). The germline CDR1 and CDR2 sequences are SGHRS and YFSETQ. CDR3 length equals 14 residues. V shed 4 bases and J shed 6 bases, with 14 bases lying between them. The CDR3 nucleotides read TGCGCCAGCAGCGCGTGGGACAATGTCAATGAGCAGTTCTTC. It encodes CASSAWDNVNEQFF.